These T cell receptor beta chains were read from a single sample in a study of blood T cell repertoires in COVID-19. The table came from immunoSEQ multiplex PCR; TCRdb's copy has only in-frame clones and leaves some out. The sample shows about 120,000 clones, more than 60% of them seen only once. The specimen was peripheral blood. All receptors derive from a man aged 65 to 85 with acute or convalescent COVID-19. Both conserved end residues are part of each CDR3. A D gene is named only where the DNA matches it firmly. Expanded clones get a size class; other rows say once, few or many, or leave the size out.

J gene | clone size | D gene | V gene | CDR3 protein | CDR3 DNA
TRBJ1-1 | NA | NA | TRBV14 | CASSHDISTFF | TGTGCCAGCAGCCACGACATCTCTACTTTCTTT
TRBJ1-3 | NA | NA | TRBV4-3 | CASSQDTHYTGNTIYF | TGCGCCAGCAGCCAAGATACCCACTATACTGGAAACACCATATATTTT
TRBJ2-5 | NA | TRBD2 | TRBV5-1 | CPSSWGGVQETQYF | TGCCCCAGCAGCTGGGGGGGGGTTCAAGAGACCCAGTACTTC
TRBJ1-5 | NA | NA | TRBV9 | CASSDRVRNQPQHF | TGTGCCAGCAGCGACAGGGTTCGCAATCAGCCCCAGCATTTT
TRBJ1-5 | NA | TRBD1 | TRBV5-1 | CASSTGTGNQPQHF | TGCGCCAGCAGCACTGGGACAGGCAATCAGCCCCAGCATTTT
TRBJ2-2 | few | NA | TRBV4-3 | CASSRDTSNPGELFF | TGCGCCAGCTCCCGGGACACATCCAATCCCGGGGAGCTGTTTTTT
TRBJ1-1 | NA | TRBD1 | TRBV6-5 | CASSSRQGARNTEAFF | TGTGCCAGCAGTTCCCGACAGGGGGCGCGGAACACTGAAGCTTTCTTT
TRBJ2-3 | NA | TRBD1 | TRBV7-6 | CASSQTGLSTDTQYF | TGTGCCAGCAGCCAGACAGGGTTGAGCACAGATACGCAGTATTTT
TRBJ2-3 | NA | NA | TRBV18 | CASSPKPQGSSTDTQYF | TGTGCCAGCTCACCAAAGCCCCAGGGGTCAAGCACAGATACGCAGTATTTT
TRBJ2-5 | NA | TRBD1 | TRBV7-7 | CASSLDRDGETQYF | TGTGCCAGCAGCTTGGACAGGGACGGAGAGACCCAGTACTTC
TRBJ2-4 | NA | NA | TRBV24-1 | CATPREAKNIQYF | TGTGCCACCCCCCGAGAGGCCAAAAACATTCAGTACTTC
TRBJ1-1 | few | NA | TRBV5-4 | CASSLAGGGTEAFF | TGTGCCAGCAGCTTGGCCGGTGGCGGCACTGAAGCTTTCTTT
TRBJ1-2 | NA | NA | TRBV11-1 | CASSFLSGRVEGYTF | TGTGCCAGCAGCTTTCTTTCCGGCAGGGTGGAAGGCTACACCTTC
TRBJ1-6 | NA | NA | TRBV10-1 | CASGNPGQPYNSPLHF | TGCGCCAGCGGGAACCCTGGACAGCCCTATAATTCACCCCTCCACTTT
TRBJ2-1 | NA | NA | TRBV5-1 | CASSSRSPIQGSYNEQFF | TGCGCCAGCAGCTCCCGGTCCCCCATTCAGGGGTCCTACAATGAGCAGTTCTTC
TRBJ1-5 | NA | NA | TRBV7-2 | CASSSQGYQPQHF | TGTGCCAGCAGCTCCCAGGGTTATCAGCCCCAGCATTTT
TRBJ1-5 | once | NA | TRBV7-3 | CASSPDGYQPQHF | TGTGCCAGCAGTCCCGACGGGTATCAGCCCCAGCATTTT
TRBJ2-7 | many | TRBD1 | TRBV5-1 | CASSWSTGGDYEQYF | TGCGCCAGCAGCTGGTCAACAGGGGGAGATTACGAGCAGTACTTC
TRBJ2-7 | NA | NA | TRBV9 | CASSASGTTYEQYF | TGTGCCAGCAGCGCCTCCGGGACAACCTACGAGCAGTACTTC
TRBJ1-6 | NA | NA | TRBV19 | CASSREGGYNSPLHF | TGTGCCAGTAGTAGGGAGGGGGGATATAATTCACCCCTCCACTTT
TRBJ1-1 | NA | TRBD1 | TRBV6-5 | CASSWGQGGNTEAFF | TGTGCCAGCAGTTGGGGACAGGGAGGGAATACTGAAGCTTTCTTT
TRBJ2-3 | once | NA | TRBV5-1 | CASSPPAGRTDTQYF | TGCGCCAGCAGCCCCCCCGCGGGGCGCACAGATACGCAGTATTTT
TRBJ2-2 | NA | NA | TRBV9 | CASSVFWNTGELFF | TGTGCCAGCAGCGTATTCTGGAACACCGGGGAGCTGTTTTTT
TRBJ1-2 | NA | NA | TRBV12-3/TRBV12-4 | CASSSQGYGYTF | TGTGCCAGCAGTTCCCAGGGGTATGGCTACACCTTC
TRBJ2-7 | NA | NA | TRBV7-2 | CASSPQTGDGYEQYF | TGTGCCAGCAGCCCTCAGACAGGTGATGGGTACGAGCAGTACTTC
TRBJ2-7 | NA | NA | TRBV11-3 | CASSLETEDHEQYF | TGTGCCAGCAGCTTAGAGACAGAAGACCACGAGCAGTACTTC
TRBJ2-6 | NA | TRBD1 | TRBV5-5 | CASFLGTGKSGANVLTF | TGTGCCAGCTTTTTAGGGACAGGAAAATCTGGGGCCAACGTCCTGACTTTC
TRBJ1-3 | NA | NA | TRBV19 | CASSILDSERRNTIYF | TGTGCCAGTAGTATTCTGGACAGCGAAAGGCGAAACACCATATATTTT
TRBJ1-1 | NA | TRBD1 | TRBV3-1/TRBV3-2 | CASSQDRVNTEAFF | TGTGCCAGCAGCCAGGACAGGGTGAACACTGAAGCTTTCTTT
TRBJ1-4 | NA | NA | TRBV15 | CATSRDLGGEKLFF | TGTGCCACCAGCAGAGATCTGGGAGGAGAAAAACTGTTTTTT
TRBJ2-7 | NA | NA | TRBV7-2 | CASSSNGVSYEQYF | TGTGCCAGCAGCTCCAACGGAGTATCCTACGAGCAGTACTTC
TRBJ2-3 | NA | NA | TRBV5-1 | CASSPSPGALDTQYF | TGCGCCAGCAGCCCCAGTCCAGGGGCGCTCGATACGCAGTATTTT
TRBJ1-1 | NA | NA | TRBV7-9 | CASSPGGRNTEAFF | TGTGCCAGCAGCCCCGGGGGGCGGAACACTGAAGCTTTCTTT
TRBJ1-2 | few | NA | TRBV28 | CASSLAGANYGYTF | TGTGCCAGCAGTCTCGCGGGAGCTAACTATGGCTACACCTTC
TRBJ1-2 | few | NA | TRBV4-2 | CASSQDPQLGHGYTF | TGTGCCAGCAGCCAAGATCCCCAGCTGGGCCATGGCTACACCTTC
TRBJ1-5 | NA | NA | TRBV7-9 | CASSRADEGNQPQHF | TGTGCCAGCAGCCGAGCGGACGAGGGCAATCAGCCCCAGCATTTT
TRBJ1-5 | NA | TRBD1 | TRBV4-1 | CASSQMLPGQGGQPQHF | TGCGCCAGCAGCCAAATGCTGCCGGGACAGGGAGGTCAGCCCCAGCATTTT
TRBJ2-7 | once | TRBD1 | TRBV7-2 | CASSFQQGSYEQYF | TGTGCCAGCAGCTTCCAACAGGGGTCCTACGAGCAGTACTTC
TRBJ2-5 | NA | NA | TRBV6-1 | CASSEDSLQETQYF | TGTGCCAGCAGTGAGGACAGCCTCCAAGAGACCCAGTACTTC
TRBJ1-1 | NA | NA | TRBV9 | CASSVELQGAEAFF | TGTGCCAGCAGCGTAGAACTCCAGGGTGCTGAAGCTTTCTTT
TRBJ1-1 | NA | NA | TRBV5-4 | CASSVGLGGEAFF | TGTGCCAGCAGCGTCGGACTGGGGGGTGAAGCTTTCTTT
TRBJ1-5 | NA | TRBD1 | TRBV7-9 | CASSTGTGDFSNQPQHF | TGTGCCAGCAGCACCGGGACAGGAGACTTTAGCAATCAGCCCCAGCATTTT
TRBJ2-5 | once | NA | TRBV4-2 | CASSQAGQTQETQYF | TGTGCCAGCAGCCAAGCTGGACAGACCCAAGAGACCCAGTACTTC
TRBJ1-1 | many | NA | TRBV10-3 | CAISGQENTEAFF | TGTGCCATCAGTGGGCAGGAGAACACTGAAGCTTTCTTT
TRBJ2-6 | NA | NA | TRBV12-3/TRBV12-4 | CASSSAGANVLTF | TGTGCCAGCAGTTCGGCTGGGGCCAACGTCCTGACTTTC
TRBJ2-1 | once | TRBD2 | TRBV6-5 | CASSYSLAGAYNEQFF | TGTGCCAGCAGTTACTCGTTAGCGGGGGCCTACAATGAGCAGTTCTTC
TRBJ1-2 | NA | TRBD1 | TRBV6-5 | CASSSGQNYGYTF | TGTGCCAGCAGCTCGGGACAGAACTATGGCTACACCTTC
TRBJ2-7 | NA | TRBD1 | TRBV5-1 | CASSLVGQGTHEQYF | TGCGCCAGCAGCTTAGTGGGACAGGGGACCCACGAGCAGTACTTC
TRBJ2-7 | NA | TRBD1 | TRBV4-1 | CASSRVGTGVSYEQYF | TGCGCCAGCAGCCGAGTAGGGACAGGGGTGTCCTACGAGCAGTACTTC
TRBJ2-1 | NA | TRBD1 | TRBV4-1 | CASSQDMDRVRNEQFF | TGCGCCAGCAGCCAAGATATGGACAGGGTCCGAAATGAGCAGTTCTTC
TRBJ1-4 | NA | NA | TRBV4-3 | CASSQGISGGANEKLFF | TGCGCCAGCAGCCAAGGAATAAGCGGGGGCGCTAATGAAAAACTGTTTTTT
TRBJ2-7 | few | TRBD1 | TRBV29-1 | CSVVSDAMGQGILWTYEQYF | TGCAGCGTTGTGTCGGACGCGATGGGACAGGGTATCCTATGGACCTACGAGCAGTACTTC
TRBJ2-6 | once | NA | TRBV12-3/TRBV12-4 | CASSPPWANVLTF | TGTGCCAGCAGTCCTCCGTGGGCCAACGTCCTGACTTTC
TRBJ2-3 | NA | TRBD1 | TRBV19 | CASSFSLTGSDTQYF | TGTGCCAGTAGTTTTTCCCTGACAGGGTCAGATACGCAGTATTTT
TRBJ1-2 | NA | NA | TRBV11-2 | CASSRQTASNYGYTF | TGTGCCAGCAGCCGACAGACAGCGTCTAACTATGGCTACACCTTC
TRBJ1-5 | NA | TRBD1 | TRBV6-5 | CASSIITGGNQPQHF | TGTGCCAGCAGCATTATAACAGGGGGCAATCAGCCCCAGCATTTT